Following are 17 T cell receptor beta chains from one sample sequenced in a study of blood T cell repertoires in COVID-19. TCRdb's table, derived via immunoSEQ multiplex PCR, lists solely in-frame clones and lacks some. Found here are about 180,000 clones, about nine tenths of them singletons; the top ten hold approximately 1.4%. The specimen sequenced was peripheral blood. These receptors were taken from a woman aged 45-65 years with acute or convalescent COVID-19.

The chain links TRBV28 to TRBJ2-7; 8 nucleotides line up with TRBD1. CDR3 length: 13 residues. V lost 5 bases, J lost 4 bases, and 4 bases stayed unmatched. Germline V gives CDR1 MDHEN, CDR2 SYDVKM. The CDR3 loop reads CASSGTGPYEQYF. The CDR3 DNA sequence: TGTGCCAGCAGTGGGACAGGACCTTACGAGCAGTACTTC.

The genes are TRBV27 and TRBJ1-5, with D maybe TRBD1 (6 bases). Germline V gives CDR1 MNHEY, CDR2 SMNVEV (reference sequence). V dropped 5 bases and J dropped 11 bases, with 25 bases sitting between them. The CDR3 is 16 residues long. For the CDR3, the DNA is TGTGCCAGCAGTACTCATCCGGGACACCGAGAAGGGGCCCAGCATTTT. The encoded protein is CASSTHPGHREGAQHF.

CDR3 region: CATRRQDNYGYTF. The DNA of the CDR3 is TGTGCCACCAGACGACAGGACAACTATGGCTACACCTTC. V is TRBV24-1 and J is TRBJ1-2; the D gene is possibly TRBD1 (6 bases). With 7 bases removed from V and 2 bases from J, the gap between germline ends came to 10 bases. The CDR3 length is 13 residues. Looked up from germline, CDR1 is KGHDR and CDR2 is SFDVKD.

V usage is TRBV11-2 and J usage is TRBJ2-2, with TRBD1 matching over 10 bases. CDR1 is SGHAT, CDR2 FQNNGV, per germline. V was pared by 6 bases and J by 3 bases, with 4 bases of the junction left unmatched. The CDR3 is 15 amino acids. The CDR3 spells CASSRQGAYTGELFF. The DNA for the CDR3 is TGTGCCAGCAGTCGACAGGGGGCGTACACCGGGGAGCTGTTTTTT.

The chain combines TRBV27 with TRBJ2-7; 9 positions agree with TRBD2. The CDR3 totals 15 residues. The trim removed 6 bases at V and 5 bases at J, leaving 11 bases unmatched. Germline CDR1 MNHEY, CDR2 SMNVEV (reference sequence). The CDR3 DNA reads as TGTGCCAGCAGGCACCCACTAGCGGGCGTGGACGAGCAGTACTTC. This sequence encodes CASRHPLAGVDEQYF.

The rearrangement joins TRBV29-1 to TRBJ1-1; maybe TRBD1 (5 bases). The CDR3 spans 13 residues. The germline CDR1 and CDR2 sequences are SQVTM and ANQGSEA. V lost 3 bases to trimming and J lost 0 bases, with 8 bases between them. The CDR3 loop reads CSVERQMNTEAFF. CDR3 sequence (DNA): TGCAGCGTTGAGCGACAGATGAACACTGAAGCTTTCTTT.

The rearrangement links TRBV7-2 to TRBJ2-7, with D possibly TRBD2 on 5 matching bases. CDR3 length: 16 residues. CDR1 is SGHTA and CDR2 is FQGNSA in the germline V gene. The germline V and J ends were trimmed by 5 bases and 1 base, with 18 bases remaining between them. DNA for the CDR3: TGTGCCAGCAGCCCGCGTGCGGGCTATAATTCCTACGAGCAGTACTTC. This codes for CASSPRAGYNSYEQYF. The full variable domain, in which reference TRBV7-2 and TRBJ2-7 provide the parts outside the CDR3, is GAGVSQSPSNKVTEKGKDVELRCDPISGHTALYWYRQSLGQGLEFLIYFQGNSAPDKSGLPSDRFSAERTGGSVSTLTIQRTQQEDSAVYLCASSPRAGYNSYEQYFGPGTRLTVT.

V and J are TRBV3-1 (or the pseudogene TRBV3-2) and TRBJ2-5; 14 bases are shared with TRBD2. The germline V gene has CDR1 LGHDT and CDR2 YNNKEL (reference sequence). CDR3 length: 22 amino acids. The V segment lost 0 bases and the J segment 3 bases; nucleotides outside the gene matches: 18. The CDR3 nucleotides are TGTGCCAGCAGCCAAGATTGGCTGCCCGGACTAGCGGGGGGCAGGACCAAAGAGACCCAGTACTTC. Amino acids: CASSQDWLPGLAGGRTKETQYF.

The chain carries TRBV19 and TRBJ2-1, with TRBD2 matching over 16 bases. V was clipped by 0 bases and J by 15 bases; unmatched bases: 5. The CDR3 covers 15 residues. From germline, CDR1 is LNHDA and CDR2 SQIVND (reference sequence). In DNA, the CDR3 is TGTGCCAGTAGTATAGATGGGACTAGCGGGAGGGCCCGGTTCTTC. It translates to CASSIDGTSGRARFF.

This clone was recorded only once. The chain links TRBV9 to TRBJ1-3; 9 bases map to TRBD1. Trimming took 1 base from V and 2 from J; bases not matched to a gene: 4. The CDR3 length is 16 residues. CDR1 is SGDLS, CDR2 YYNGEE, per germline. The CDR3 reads CASSVFDRGTGNTIYF. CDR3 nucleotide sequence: TGTGCCAGCAGCGTATTCGACAGGGGGACTGGAAACACCATATATTTT.

CDR3 protein: CAWSPKQGITEAFF. CDR3 DNA sequence: TGTGCCTGGAGTCCAAAACAGGGGATCACTGAAGCTTTCTTT. The rearrangement joins TRBV30 to TRBJ1-1; 7 positions match TRBD1. CDR3 length equals 14 residues. Germline values: CDR1 GTSNPN, CDR2 SVGIG (reference sequence). With V trimmed by 2 bases and J by 4 bases, 7 bases remained unmatched.

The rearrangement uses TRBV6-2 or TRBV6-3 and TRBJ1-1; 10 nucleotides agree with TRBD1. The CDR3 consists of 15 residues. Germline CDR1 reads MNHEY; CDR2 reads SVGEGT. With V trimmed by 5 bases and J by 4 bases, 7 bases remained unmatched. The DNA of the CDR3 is TGTGCCAGCAGTACTACCCGGGACAGGGGCACTGAAGCTTTCTTT. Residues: CASSTTRDRGTEAFF.

The CDR3 region has the DNA TGTGCCAGCAGCTTACCCAAACTAGCGGGGATAGCCGAGCAGTACTTC. Amino acid sequence: CASSLPKLAGIAEQYF. The chain combines TRBV11-2 with TRBJ2-7; 10 bases line up with TRBD2. From germline, CDR1 is SGHAT and CDR2 FQNNGV. V was clipped by 2 bases and J by 6 bases; unmatched bases: 10. This CDR3 contains 16 residues.

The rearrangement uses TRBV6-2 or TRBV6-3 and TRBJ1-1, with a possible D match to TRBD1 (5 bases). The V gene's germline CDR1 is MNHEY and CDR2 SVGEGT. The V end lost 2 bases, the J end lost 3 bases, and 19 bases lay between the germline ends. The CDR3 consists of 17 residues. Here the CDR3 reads CASSYLQRLKGDTEAFF. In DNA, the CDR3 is TGTGCCAGCAGTTACCTACAAAGGTTAAAAGGGGACACTGAAGCTTTCTTT.

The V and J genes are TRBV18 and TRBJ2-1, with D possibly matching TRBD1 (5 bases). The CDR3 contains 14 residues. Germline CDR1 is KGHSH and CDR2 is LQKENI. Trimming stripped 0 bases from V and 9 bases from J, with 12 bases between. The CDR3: CASSPPLDSFEQFF. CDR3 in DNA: TGTGCCAGCTCACCACCGCTAGACAGCTTTGAGCAGTTCTTC.

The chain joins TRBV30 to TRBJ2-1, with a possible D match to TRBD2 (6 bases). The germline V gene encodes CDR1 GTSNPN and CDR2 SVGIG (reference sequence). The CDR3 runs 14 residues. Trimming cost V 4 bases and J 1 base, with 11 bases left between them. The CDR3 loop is CAWTSDPSYNEQFF. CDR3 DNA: TGTGCCTGGACTAGCGATCCGTCCTACAATGAGCAGTTCTTC.

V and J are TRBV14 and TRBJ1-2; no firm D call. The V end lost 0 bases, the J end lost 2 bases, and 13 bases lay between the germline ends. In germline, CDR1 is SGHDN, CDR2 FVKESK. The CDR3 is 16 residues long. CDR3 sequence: CASSQEGRAGNYGYTF. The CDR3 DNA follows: TGTGCCAGCAGCCAAGAGGGTAGGGCGGGGAACTATGGCTACACCTTC.